This TCR beta chain was sequenced in a study of blood T cell repertoires in COVID-19. The protocol was immunoSEQ multiplex PCR, while the TCRdb copy is restricted to in-frame clones and leaves out a portion. This sample has about 87,000 clones; approximately 86% occur once, and the top ten carry 2.5% to 3.5%. The CDR3 loop spans 13 amino acids. Trimming removed 2 bases at V and 10 bases at J, with 13 bases between. Germline V gives CDR1 SGHTA, CDR2 FQGNSA. This TCR was sampled from a woman of 80 years or more with COVID-19, enrolled during active disease. The chain couples TRBV7-2 to TRBJ2-3, with a tentative D call TRBD2 (6 bases). Sequencing used peripheral blood. The CDR3 here is CASSLNSGLPQYF. The CDR3, as DNA: TGTGCCAGCAGCTTAAATAGCGGCCTACCGCAGTATTTT.